These 10 T cell receptor beta chains were all obtained from the same sample, sequenced in a study of T cell repertoires in cytomegalovirus infection (dated by TCRdb to the late 2010s). Sequencing was performed on an Illumina HiSeq 1500. TCRdb reanalyzed the raw reads on its own, using fastp at Q25 for trimming and MiXCR for clone calling, and kept in-frame beta chains. Under each unique CDR3 protein, matching rows form one entry showing the most common genes and DNA. Recorded for this sample are hundreds of thousands of distinct CDR3 sequences; less than 35% of them occurred a single time. The ten largest account for over 10% of the sample. The treatment or condition label for this specimen denotes: in vitro stimulation with specific CMV peptide epitopes to enrich CMV-specific T cells. No antigen is known for these receptors. This specimen consisted of cultured CD8+ T cells from PBMCs, obtained from culture after CMV antigen stimulation. The receptor set was obtained from a human donor in good health (CMV status not recorded). Some clones in this sample may be carry-over from other donors' samples.

This chain joins TRBV7-9 and TRBJ1-1; D not resolved. The CDR3 loop spans 17 amino acids. V was clipped by 3 bases and J by 4 bases, with 21 bases between them. Germline lookup yields CDR1 SEHNR and CDR2 FQNEAQ (reference sequence). The DNA of the CDR3 is TGTGCCAGCAGCTTCTCGACCGGTCCAGAAGTGGGCACTGAAGCTTTCTTT. It encodes CASSFSTGPEVGTEAFF.

J is TRBJ1-4 and V is TRBV27; TRBD1 aligns across 7 bases. V shed 3 bases and J 5 bases; nucleotides not matched to a gene: 12. The CDR3 is 17 amino acids. Germline V gene lookup returns CDR1 MNHEY and CDR2 SMNVEV (reference sequence). The CDR3 DNA reads as TGTGCCAGCAGTTTGTTAGGGGGCGACAGGATAAATGAAAAACTGTTTTTT. It yields the protein CASSLLGGDRINEKLFF.

In its sample, this clonotype was seen many times. This rearrangement joins TRBV7-2 to TRBJ1-5; TRBD1 aligns across 7 bases. V was pared by 4 bases and J by 5 bases, with 8 bases of the junction left unmatched. The CDR3 length is 15 residues. The germline gives CDR1 SGHTA, CDR2 FQGNSA. The CDR3 region is CASSSHRDSYQPQHF. The CDR3 bases are TGTGCCAGCAGCTCGCACCGGGACAGCTATCAGCCCCAGCATTTT. Supplemented by reference TRBV7-2 and TRBJ1-5, the full variable domain reads GAGVSQSPSNKVTEKGKDVELRCDPISGHTALYWYRQSLGQGLEFLIYFQGNSAPDKSGLPSDRFSAERTGGSVSTLTIQRTQQEDSAVYLCASSSHRDSYQPQHFGDGTRLSIL.

The genes are TRBV12-3 or TRBV12-4 and TRBJ1-2; no reliable D call. V was clipped by 6 bases and J by 8 bases, with 16 bases between them. The CDR3 runs 13 residues. The chain's CDR3 is CASSSVRTGGYTF. CDR3 nucleotides: TGTGCCAGCAGCTCCGTCCGGACTGGGGGCTACACCTTC.

The chain joins TRBV9 to TRBJ2-5, with no clear D. The CDR3 spans 17 residues. V was shortened by 0 bases and J by 3 bases, with 18 bases between the two germline ends. CDR1 and CDR2 (germline): SGDLS, YYNGEE. CDR3 DNA: TGTGCCAGCAGCGTAGAACCTTTGGGTCTTCCGGAAGAGACCCAGTACTTC. This encodes CASSVEPLGLPEETQYF. The complete variable domain, with remaining parts taken from reference TRBV9 and TRBJ2-5, reads DSGVTQTPKHLITATGQRVTLRCSPRSGDLSVYWYQQSLDQGLQFLIQYYNGEERAKGNILERFSAQQFPDLHSELNLSSLELGDSALYFCASSVEPLGLPEETQYFGPGTRLLVL.

This chain uses TRBV10-2 with TRBJ2-3; 8 bases agree with TRBD1. The germline gives CDR1 WSHSY, CDR2 SAAADI. This CDR3 is 15 amino acids long. J lost 6 bases, V lost 1 base, and 6 bases had no gene match. CDR3 in amino acids: CASSEWTGSGDTQYF. The CDR3 nucleotides read TGCGCCAGCAGTGAGTGGACAGGGTCGGGGGATACGCAGTATTTT.

The genes are TRBV4-3 and TRBJ2-1; D may be TRBD2 (7 bases). Germline CDR1 reads LGHNA; CDR2 reads YSLEER. The CDR3 consists of 15 residues. Trimming cost V 4 bases and J 9 bases, with 19 bases left between them. This CDR3 is CASSPTRGGHAEQFF. Written as DNA, the CDR3 is TGCGCCAGCAGCCCTACGAGGGGGGGCCACGCTGAGCAGTTCTTC.

The V and J genes are TRBV4-1 and TRBJ2-1, with 10 bases identical to TRBD1. Germline lookup yields CDR1 MGHRA and CDR2 YSYEKL. The CDR3 has 17 amino acids. V lost 0 bases, J lost 4 bases, and 6 bases stayed unmatched. The CDR3 loop reads CASSQDPDRGLYNEQFF. For the CDR3, the DNA is TGCGCCAGCAGCCAAGACCCGGACAGGGGGTTGTACAATGAGCAGTTCTTC.

This clonotype came up many times. This chain joins TRBV6-1 and TRBJ1-1; weak D call: TRBD1 (6 bases). Germline values: CDR1 MNHNS, CDR2 SASEGT. The CDR3 covers 14 residues. V lost 6 bases and J lost 2, with 13 bases in between. The CDR3 DNA is TGTGCCAGCAGCCCTTCAGGGGCTAACACTGAAGCTTTCTTT. As protein: CASSPSGANTEAFF.

A few counts support this clonotype. The V gene is TRBV27, the J gene TRBJ2-1; 9 bases are a match to TRBD1. V shed 6 bases and J 1 base; nucleotides not matched to a gene: 10. The CDR3 extends over 17 amino acids. Germline CDR1 and CDR2: MNHEY and SMNVEV (reference sequence). CDR3 DNA: TGTGCCAGCAGACCCAGGGACAGGGAACGATCCTACAATGAGCAGTTCTTC. Residues: CASRPRDRERSYNEQFF.